The TCR beta chain under discussion was sequenced for a study of T cells in Graves' hyperthyroidism and ophthalmopathy. Disease duration was under 3 months in the ophthalmopathy patients, who also had a Clinical Activity Score of at least 3 and a NOSPECS grade of at least 4. Clinical symptoms, serum thyroxine, TRAb, thyroid ultrasound and orbital computed tomography informed diagnoses. Each 10 ml fresh peripheral blood draw supplied the PBMCs. RNA transcripts gave rise to amplified TCR beta CDR3 regions. First-round RT-PCR with HTBI primers amplified the TCR CDR3 region. TCRdb re-called the multiplex PCR reads through MiXCR, storing one row per CDR3 protein. The repertoire holds about 640,000 distinct CDR3 sequences, with about a fifth as singletons. Study-wide results and caveats: Blood also carried most thyroid clonotypes expanded above 0.001.

In regard to this clonotype: The antigen is undetermined.

The sample comprised blood. This TCR came from a man aged 25 to 45 with Graves' ophthalmopathy.

The CDR3 DNA follows: TGTGCCAGCAGCTTAGTAAGACAGGGGCCCTACGAGCAGTACTTC. Protein: CASSLVRQGPYEQYF. The chain has TRBV7-2 and TRBJ2-7, with 8 nucleotides matching TRBD1. Germline CDR1 reads SGHTA; CDR2 reads FQGNSA. The ends lost 1 base at V and 2 bases at J; junction bases unmatched: 4. The CDR3 has 15 residues.